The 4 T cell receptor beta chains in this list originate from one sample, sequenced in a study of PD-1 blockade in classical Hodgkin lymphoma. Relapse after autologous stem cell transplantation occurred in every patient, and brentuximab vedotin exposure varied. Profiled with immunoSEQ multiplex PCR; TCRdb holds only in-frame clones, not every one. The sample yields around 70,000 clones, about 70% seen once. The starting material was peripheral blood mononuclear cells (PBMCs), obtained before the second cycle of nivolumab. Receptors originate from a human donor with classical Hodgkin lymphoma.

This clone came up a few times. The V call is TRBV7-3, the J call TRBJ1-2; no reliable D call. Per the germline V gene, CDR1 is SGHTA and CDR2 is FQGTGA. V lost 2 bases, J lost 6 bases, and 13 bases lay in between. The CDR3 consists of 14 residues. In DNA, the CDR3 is TGTGCCAGCAGCTTAGTCGGGGATCATGATGGCTACACCTTC. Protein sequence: CASSLVGDHDGYTF.

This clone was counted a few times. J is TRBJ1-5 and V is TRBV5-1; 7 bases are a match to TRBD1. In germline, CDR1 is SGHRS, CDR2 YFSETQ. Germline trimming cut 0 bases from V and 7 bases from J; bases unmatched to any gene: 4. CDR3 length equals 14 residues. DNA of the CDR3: TGCGCCAGCAGCTTGGAGGGGGCTGGGCAGCCCCAGCATTTT. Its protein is CASSLEGAGQPQHF.

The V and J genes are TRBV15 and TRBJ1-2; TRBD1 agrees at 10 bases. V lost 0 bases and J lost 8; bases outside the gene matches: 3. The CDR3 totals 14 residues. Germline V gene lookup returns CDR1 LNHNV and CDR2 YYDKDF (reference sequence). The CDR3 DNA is TGTGCCACCAGCAGAGATGGGACAGGGGACGGCTACACCTTC. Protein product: CATSRDGTGDGYTF.

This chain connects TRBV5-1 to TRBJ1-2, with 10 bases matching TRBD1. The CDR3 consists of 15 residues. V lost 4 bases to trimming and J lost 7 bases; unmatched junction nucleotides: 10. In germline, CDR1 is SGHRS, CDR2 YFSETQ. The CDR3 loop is CASSGGQGQKGGYTF. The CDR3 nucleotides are TGCGCCAGCAGCGGGGGACAGGGGCAGAAGGGTGGCTACACCTTC. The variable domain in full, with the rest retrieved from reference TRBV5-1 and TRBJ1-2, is KAGVTQTPRYLIKTRGQQVTLSCSPISGHRSVSWYQQTPGQGLQFLFEYFSETQRNKGNFPGRFSGRQFSNSRSEMNVSTLELGDSALYLCASSGGQGQKGGYTFGSGTRLTVV.